This T cell receptor beta chain was retrieved from a study of shared clonotypes between healthy human individuals. The method was immunoSEQ multiplex PCR; TCRdb's version includes in-frame clones alone and lacks a portion of them. The data hold more than 2 million clones, with about 95% observed a single time. Trimming cost V 5 bases and J 4 bases, with 12 bases left between them. The CDR3 spans 13 residues. Germline V CDR1 and CDR2: SGHTA, FQGNSA. Naive CD8 cells lacked CD45RO and underwent positive selection for CCR7, leaving out terminally differentiated effector memory CD45RA+ cells. The sequence was obtained from a young man in good health. This chain uses TRBV7-2 with TRBJ2-7, with D possibly TRBD2 on 5 matching bases. The sample was naive CD8+ T cells sorted from blood. The CDR3 sequence: CASSIVRGYEQYF. CDR3 nucleotides: TGTGCCAGCAGCATCGTACGAGGGTACGAGCAGTACTTC.